This T cell receptor beta chain is from a study of T cell responses to AZD1222 COVID-19 vaccine. Whole-study findings and limits: Clonal diversity may have been underestimated in mostly white British donors. Spike-specific TCR breadth rose after two AZD1222 doses, and depth rose as well. Targeting of unmutated variant regions was reportedly seen in nearly half of spike-specific TCRs.

CDR3 length: 17 residues. CDR1 is SGHRS, CDR2 YFSETQ, per germline. V gave up 0 bases and J gave up 3 bases, with 13 bases separating them. With respect to this clone: Its antigen is not known.

The repertoire was sequenced with immunoSEQ multiplex PCR; TCRdb's copy has only in-frame clones and lacks some. The repertoire holds around 76,000 clones, roughly 81% seen once, with about 13% in the top ten. The sample here was peripheral blood, taken on day 0 of AZD1222 vaccination. The receptor was isolated from an adult in good health. The genes are TRBV5-1 and TRBJ2-6; perhaps TRBD1 as D (5 bases). CDR3 protein: CASSLAGSGRGANVLTF. Here the CDR3 DNA reads TGCGCCAGCAGCTTGGCCGGTTCAGGGCGTGGGGCCAACGTCCTGACTTTC.